This T cell receptor beta chain comes out of a study of blood T cell repertoires in COVID-19. Germline-derived CDR1 and CDR2 are GTSNPN and SVGIG (reference sequence). V trimming: 4 bases; J trimming: 3 bases; junction bases outside the gene matches: 4. This CDR3 is 13 amino acids long. Participants were aged about 18 to 90 years, lived in 25 or so US areas, and enrolled virtually. Allocation to cohorts depended on clinical history reported by the participants. Method: immunoSEQ multiplex PCR; TCRdb's copy keeps in-frame clones and lacks some. The sample holds 200,000 to 250,000 clones, 70% to 90% seen once.

The source of this sequence is a man under 40 who had recovered from COVID-19. The J gene is TRBJ1-2, the V gene TRBV30; 8 nucleotides align to TRBD1. The sample taken for sequencing was PBMCs or T cells enriched from blood (not recorded which). CDR3: CAWIRGLDYGYTF. CDR3 DNA: TGTGCCTGGATCAGGGGGCTGGACTATGGCTACACCTTC.